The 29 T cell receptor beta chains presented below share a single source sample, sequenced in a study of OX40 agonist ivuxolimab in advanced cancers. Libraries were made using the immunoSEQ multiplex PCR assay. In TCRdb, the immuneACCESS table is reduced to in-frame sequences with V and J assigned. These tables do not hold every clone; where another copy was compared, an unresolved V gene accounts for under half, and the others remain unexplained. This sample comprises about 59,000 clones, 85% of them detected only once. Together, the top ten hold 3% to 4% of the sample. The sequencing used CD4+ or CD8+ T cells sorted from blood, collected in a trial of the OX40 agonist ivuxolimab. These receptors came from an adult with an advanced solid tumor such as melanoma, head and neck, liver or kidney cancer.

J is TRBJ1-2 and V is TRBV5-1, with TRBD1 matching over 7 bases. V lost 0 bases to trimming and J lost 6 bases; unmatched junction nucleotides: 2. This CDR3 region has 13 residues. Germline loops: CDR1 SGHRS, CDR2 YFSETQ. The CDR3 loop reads CASSLDRGDGYTF. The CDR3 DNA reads TGCGCCAGCAGCTTGGACAGGGGTGATGGCTACACCTTC.

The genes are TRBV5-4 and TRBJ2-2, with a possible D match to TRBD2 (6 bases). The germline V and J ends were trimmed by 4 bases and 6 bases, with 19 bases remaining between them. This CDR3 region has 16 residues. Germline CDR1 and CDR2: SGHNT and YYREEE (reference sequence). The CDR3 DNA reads TGTGCCAGCAGCCCGGGACTCGGATTGAAATCCGGGGAGCTGTTTTTT. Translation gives CASSPGLGLKSGELFF.

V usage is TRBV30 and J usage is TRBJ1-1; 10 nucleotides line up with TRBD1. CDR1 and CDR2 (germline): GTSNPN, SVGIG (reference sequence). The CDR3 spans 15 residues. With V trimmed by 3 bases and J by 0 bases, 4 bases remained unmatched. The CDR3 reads CAWRGDRGMNTEAFF. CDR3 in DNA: TGTGCCTGGAGGGGGGACAGGGGTATGAACACTGAAGCTTTCTTT.

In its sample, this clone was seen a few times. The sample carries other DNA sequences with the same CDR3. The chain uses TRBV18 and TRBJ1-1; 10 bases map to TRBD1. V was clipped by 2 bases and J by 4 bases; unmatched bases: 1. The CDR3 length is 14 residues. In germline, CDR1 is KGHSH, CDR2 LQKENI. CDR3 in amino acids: CASSPRTGGTEAFF. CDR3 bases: TGTGCCAGCTCACCAAGGACAGGGGGCACTGAAGCTTTCTTT.

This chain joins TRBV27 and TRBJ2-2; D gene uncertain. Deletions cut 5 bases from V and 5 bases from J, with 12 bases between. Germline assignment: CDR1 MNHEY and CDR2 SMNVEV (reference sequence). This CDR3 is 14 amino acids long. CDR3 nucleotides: TGTGCCAGCAGTCCCAACACTTGGACCGGGGAGCTGTTTTTT. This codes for CASSPNTWTGELFF.

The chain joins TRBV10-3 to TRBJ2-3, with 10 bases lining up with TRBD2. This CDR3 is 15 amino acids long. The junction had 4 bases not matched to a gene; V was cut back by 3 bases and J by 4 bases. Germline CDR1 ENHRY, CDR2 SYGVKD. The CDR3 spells CAISDIAGGADTQYF. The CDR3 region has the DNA TGTGCCATCAGTGATATAGCGGGAGGCGCAGATACGCAGTATTTT.

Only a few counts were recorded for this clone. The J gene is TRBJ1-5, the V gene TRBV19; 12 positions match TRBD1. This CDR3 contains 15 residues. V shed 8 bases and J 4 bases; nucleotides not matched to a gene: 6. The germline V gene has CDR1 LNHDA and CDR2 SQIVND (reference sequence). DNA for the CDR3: TGTGCCAGTCGGGACAGGGGGCAAGGGAATCAGCCCCAGCATTTT. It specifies CASRDRGQGNQPQHF. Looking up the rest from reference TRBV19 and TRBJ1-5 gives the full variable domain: DGGITQSPKYLFRKEGQNVTLSCEQNLNHDAMYWYRQDPGQGLRLIYYSQIVNDFQKGDIAEGYSVSREKKESFPLTVTSAQKNPTAFYLCASRDRGQGNQPQHFGDGTRLSIL.

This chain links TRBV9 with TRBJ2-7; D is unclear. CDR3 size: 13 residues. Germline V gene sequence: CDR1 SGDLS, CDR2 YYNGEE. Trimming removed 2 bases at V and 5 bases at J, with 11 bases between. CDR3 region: CASSVASANEQYF. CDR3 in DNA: TGTGCCAGCAGCGTCGCGTCGGCGAACGAGCAGTACTTC.

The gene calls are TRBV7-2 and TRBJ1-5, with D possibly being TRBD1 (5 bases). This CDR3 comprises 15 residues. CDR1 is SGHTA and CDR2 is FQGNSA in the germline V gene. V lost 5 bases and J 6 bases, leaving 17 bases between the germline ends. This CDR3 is CASSPGPSSGQPQHF. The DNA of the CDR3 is TGTGCCAGCAGCCCGGGACCCTCGAGCGGTCAGCCCCAGCATTTT.

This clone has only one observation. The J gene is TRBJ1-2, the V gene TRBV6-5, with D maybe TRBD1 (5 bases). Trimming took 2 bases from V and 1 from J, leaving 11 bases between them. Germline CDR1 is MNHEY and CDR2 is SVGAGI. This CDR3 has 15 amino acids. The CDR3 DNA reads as TGTGCCAGCAGTTACACGGCAGGGAATAACTATGGCTACACCTTC. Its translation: CASSYTAGNNYGYTF.

The CDR3 sequence is CASSVALDRGGEQYF. CDR3 sequence (DNA): TGTGCCAGCAGCGTCGCTCTGGACAGGGGCGGCGAGCAGTACTTC. The V and J genes are TRBV9 and TRBJ2-7; the match to TRBD1 covers 9 bases. V lost 2 bases to trimming and J lost 6 bases; unmatched junction nucleotides: 9. The CDR3 is made up of 15 amino acids. Per germline, CDR1 SGDLS and CDR2 YYNGEE.

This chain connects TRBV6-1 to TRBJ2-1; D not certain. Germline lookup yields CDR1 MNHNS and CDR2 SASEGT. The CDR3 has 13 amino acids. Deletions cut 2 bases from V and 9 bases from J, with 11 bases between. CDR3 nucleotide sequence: TGTGCCAGCAGTGAATATGGGGTCGGTGAGCAGTTCTTC. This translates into CASSEYGVGEQFF.

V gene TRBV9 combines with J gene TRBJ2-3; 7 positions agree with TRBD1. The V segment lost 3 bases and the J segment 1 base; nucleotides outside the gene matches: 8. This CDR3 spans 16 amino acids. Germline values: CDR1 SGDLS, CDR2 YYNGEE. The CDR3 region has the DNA TGTGCCAGCAGCGGTTCAACCACAGGGGGCACAGATACGCAGTATTTT. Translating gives CASSGSTTGGTDTQYF.

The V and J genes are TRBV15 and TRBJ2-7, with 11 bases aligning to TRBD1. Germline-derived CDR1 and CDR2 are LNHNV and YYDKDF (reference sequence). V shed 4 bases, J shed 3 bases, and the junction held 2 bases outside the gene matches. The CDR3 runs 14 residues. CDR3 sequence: CATSTGTGGYEQYF. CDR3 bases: TGTGCCACCAGCACCGGGACAGGGGGCTACGAGCAGTACTTC.

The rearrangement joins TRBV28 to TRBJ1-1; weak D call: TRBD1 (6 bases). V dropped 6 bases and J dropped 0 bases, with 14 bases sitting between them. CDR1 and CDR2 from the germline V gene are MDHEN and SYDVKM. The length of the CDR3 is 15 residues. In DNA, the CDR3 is TGTGCCAGCAGCGTAGGGGGACGGCTGAACACTGAAGCTTTCTTT. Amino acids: CASSVGGRLNTEAFF.

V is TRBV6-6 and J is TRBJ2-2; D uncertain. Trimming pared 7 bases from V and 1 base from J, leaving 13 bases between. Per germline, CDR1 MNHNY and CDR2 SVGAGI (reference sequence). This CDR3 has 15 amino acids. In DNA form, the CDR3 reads TGTGCCAGCACCAGAGGAGACCGGAACACCGGGGAGCTGTTTTTT. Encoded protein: CASTRGDRNTGELFF.

CDR3 in amino acids: CASSVAVPNEQFF. The CDR3 DNA follows: TGTGCCAGCAGCGTAGCTGTGCCCAATGAGCAGTTCTTC. The chain couples TRBV9 to TRBJ2-1; no reliable D call. With 0 bases removed from V and 6 bases from J, the gap between germline ends came to 7 bases. The CDR3 extends over 13 amino acids. CDR1 and CDR2 (germline): SGDLS, YYNGEE.

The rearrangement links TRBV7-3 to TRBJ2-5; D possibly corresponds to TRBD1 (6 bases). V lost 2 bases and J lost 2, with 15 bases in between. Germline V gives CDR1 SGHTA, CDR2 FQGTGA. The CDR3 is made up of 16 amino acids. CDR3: CASSLGIARGQETQYF. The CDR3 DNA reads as TGTGCCAGCAGCTTAGGCATCGCCAGGGGACAAGAGACCCAGTACTTC.

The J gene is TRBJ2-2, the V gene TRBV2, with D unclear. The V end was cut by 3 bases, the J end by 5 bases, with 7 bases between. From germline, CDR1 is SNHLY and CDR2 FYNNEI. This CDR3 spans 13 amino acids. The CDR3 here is CASSDQRTGELFF. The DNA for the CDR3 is TGTGCCAGCAGTGATCAGAGAACCGGGGAGCTGTTTTTT.

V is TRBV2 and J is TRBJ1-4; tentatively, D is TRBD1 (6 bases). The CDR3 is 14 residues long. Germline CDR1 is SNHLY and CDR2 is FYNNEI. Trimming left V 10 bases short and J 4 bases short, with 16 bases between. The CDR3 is CATRYRVDNEKLFF. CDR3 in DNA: TGTGCCACAAGATACAGGGTTGATAATGAAAAACTGTTTTTT. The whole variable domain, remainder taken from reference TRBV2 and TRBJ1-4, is EPEVTQTPSHQVTQMGQEVILRCVPISNHLYFYWYRQILGQKVEFLVSFYNNEISEKSEIFDDQFSVERPDGSNFTLKIRSTKLEDSAMYFCATRYRVDNEKLFFGSGTQLSVL.

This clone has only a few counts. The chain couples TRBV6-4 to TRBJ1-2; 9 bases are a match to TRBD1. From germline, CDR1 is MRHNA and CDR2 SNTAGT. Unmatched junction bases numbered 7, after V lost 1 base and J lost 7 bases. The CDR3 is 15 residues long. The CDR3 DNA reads TGTGCCAGCAGTGACTACGGACAGGGGCAGGGTGGCTACACCTTC. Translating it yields CASSDYGQGQGGYTF.

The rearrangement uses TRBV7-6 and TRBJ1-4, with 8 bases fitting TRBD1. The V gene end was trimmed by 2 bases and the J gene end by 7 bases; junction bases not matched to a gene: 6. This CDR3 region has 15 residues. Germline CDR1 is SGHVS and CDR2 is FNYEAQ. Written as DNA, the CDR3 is TGTGCCAGCAGCTTAAGGACAGGGATTCGTGAAAAACTGTTTTTT. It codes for CASSLRTGIREKLFF. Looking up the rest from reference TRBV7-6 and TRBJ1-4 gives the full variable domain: GAGVSQSPRYKVTKRGQDVALRCDPISGHVSLYWYRQALGQGPEFLTYFNYEAQQDKSGLPNDRFSAERPEGSISTLTIQRTEQRDSAMYRCASSLRTGIREKLFFGSGTQLSVL.

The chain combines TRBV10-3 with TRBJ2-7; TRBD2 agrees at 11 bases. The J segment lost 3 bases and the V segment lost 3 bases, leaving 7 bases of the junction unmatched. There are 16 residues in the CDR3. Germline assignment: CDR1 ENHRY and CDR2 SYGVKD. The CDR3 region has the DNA TGTGCCATCAGTGACTATACTAGCGGGAGTGGCTACGAGCAGTACTTC. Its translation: CAISDYTSGSGYEQYF.

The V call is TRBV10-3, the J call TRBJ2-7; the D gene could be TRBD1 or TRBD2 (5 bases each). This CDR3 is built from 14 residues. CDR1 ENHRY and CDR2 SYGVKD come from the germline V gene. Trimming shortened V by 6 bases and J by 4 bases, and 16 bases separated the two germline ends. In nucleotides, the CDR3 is TGTGCCATCAGAGAGACCGGGGCCCAATACGAGCAGTACTTC. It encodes CAIRETGAQYEQYF.

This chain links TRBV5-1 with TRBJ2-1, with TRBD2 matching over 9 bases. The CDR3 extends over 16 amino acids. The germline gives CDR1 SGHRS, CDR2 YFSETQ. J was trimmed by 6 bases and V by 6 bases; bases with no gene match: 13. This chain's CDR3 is CASNSILAGQPNEQFF. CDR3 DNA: TGCGCCAGCAACTCGATCCTAGCGGGACAGCCCAATGAGCAGTTCTTC. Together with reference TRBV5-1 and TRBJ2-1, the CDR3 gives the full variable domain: KAGVTQTPRYLIKTRGQQVTLSCSPISGHRSVSWYQQTPGQGLQFLFEYFSETQRNKGNFPGRFSGRQFSNSRSEMNVSTLELGDSALYLCASNSILAGQPNEQFFGPGTRLTVL.

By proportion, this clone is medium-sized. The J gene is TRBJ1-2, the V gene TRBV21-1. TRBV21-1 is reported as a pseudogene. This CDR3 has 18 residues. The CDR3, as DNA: TGTGCCAGCAGCACAAACCAGCGGGGGCAACAACATAACTATGGCTACACCTTC. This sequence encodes CASSTNQRGQQHNYGYTF.

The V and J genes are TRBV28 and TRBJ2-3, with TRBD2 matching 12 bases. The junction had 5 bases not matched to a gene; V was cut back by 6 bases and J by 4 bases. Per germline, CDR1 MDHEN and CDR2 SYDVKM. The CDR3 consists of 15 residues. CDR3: CASRALAGGSDTQYF. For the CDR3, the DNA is TGTGCCAGCAGGGCACTAGCGGGAGGCTCAGATACGCAGTATTTT.

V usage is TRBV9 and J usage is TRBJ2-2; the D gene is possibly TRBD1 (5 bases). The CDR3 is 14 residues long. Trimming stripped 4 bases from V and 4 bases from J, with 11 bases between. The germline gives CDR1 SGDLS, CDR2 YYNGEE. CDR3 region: CASSPRGATGELFF. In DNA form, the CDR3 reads TGTGCCAGCAGCCCCCGTGGGGCCACCGGGGAGCTGTTTTTT.

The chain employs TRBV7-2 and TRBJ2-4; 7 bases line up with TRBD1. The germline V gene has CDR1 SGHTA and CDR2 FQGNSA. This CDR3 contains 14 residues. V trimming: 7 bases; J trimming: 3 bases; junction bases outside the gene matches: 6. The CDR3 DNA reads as TGTGCCAGCAAAGGGACAGCTAGCAAAAACATTCAGTACTTC. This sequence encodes CASKGTASKNIQYF.